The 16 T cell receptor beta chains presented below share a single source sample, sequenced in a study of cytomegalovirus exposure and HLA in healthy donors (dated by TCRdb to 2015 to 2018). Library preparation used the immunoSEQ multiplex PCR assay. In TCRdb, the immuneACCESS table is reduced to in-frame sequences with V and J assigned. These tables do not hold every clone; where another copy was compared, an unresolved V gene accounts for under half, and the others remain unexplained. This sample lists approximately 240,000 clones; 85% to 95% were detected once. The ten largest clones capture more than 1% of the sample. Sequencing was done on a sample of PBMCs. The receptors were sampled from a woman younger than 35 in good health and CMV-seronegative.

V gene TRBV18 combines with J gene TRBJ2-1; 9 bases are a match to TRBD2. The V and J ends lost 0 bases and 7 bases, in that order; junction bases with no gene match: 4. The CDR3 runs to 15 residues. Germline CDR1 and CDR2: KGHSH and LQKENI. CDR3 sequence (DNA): TGTGCCAGCTCACCACCCTTAGGACTAGCGAATGAGCAGTTCTTC. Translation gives CASSPPLGLANEQFF. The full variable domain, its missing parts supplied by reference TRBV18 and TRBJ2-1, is NAGVMQNPRHLVRRRGQEARLRCSPMKGHSHVYWYRQLPEEGLKFMVYLQKENIIDESGMPKERFSAEFPKEGPSILRIQQVVRGDSAAYFCASSPPLGLANEQFFGPGTRLTVL.

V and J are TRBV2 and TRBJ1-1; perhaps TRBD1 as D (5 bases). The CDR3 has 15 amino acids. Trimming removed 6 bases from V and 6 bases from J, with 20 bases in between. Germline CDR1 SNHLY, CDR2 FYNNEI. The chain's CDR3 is CASSLEPQVGSEAFF. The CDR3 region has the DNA TGTGCCAGCAGCCTCGAACCACAGGTAGGGTCTGAAGCTTTCTTT. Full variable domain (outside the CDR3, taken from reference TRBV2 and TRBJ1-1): EPEVTQTPSHQVTQMGQEVILRCVPISNHLYFYWYRQILGQKVEFLVSFYNNEISEKSEIFDDQFSVERPDGSNFTLKIRSTKLEDSAMYFCASSLEPQVGSEAFFGQGTRLTVV.

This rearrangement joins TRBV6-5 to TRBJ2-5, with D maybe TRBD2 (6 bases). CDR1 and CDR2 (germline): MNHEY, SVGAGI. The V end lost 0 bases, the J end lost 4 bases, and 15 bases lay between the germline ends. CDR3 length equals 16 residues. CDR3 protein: CASSYSAAGMGETQYF. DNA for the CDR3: TGTGCCAGCAGTTACTCGGCCGCGGGAATGGGAGAGACCCAGTACTTC.

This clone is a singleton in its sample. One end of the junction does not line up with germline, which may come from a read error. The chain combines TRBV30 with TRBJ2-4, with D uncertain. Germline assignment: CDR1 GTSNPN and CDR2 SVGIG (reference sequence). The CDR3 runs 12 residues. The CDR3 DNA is TGTGCCTGGAGGCCAGGTTCTCTACATACGCACTTC. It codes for CAWRPGSLHTHF.

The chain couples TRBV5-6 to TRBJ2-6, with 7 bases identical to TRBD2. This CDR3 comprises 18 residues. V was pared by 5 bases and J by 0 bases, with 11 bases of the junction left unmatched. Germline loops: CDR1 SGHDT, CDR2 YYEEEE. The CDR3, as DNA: TGTGCCAGCAGGACTAGCCCCCTTTTAGCCTCTGGGGCCAACGTCCTGACTTTC. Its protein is CASRTSPLLASGANVLTF. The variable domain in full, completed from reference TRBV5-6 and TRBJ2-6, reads DAGVTQSPTHLIKTRGQQVTLRCSPKSGHDTVSWYQQALGQGPQFIFQYYEEEERQRGNFPDRFSGHQFPNYSSELNVNALLLGDSALYLCASRTSPLLASGANVLTFGAGSRLTVL.

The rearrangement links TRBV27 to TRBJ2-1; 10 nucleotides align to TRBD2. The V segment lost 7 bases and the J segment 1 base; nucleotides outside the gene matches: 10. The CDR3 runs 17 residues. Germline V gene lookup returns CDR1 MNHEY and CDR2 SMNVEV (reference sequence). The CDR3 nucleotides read TGTGCCAGCAATCCGGTAGCGGGAGGCCCTTCCTACAATGAGCAGTTCTTC. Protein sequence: CASNPVAGGPSYNEQFF.

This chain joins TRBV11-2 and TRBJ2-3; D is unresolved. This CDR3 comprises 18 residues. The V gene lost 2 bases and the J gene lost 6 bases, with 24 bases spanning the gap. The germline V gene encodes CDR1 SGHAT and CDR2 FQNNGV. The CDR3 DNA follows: TGTGCCAGCAGCTTATTACGGGTCGGTGGTGGGTTCACGGATACGCAGTATTTT. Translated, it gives CASSLLRVGGGFTDTQYF.

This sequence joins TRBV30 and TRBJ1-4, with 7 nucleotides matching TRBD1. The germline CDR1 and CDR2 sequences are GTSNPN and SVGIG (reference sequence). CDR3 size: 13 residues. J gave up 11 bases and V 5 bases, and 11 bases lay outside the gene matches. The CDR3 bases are TGTGCCTGGGGAGGGGACAGTTTTTCCAAACTGTTTTTT. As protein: CAWGGDSFSKLFF.

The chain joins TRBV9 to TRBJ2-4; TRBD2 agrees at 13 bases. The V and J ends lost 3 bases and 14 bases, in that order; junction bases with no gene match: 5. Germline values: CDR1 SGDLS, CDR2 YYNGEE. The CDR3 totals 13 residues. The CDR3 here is CASSGTSGRKKYF. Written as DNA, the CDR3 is TGTGCCAGCAGCGGGACTAGCGGGAGAAAGAAGTACTTC.

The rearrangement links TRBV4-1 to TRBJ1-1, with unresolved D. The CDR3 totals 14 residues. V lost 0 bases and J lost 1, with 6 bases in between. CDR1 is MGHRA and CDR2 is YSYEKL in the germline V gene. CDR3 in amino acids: CASSQDHGNTEAFF. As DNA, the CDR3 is TGCGCCAGCAGCCAAGATCACGGGAACACTGAAGCTTTCTTT.

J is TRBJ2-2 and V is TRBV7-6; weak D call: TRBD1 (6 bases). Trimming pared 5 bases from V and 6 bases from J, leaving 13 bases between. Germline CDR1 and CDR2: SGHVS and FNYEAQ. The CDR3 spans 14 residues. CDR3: CASSQGGRSGELFF. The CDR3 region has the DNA TGTGCCAGCAGCCAAGGGGGTCGGTCCGGGGAGCTGTTTTTT.

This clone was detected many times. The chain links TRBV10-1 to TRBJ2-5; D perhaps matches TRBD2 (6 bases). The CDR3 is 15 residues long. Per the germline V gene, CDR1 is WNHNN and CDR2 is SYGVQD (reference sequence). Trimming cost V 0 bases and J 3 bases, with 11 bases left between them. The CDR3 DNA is TGCGCCAGCAGTGAGTCTGCCAGGGAGGAAGAGACCCAGTACTTC. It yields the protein CASSESAREEETQYF.

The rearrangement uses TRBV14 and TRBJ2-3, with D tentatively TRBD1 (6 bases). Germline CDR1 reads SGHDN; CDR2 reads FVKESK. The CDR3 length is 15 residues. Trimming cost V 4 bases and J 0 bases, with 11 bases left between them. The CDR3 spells CASSRGTPSTDTQYF. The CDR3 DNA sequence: TGTGCCAGCAGCCGAGGGACACCTAGCACAGATACGCAGTATTTT.

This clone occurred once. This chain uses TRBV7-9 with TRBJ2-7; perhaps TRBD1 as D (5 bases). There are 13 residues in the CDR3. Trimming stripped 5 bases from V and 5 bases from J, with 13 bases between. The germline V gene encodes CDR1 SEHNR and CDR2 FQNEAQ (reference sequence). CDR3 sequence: CASSPTGRDEQYF. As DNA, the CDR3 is TGTGCCAGCAGCCCCACGGGCAGGGACGAGCAGTACTTC.

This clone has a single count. The CDR3 protein is CASSPPGLAGPSGANVLTF. The CDR3 nucleotides are TGTGCCAGCTCACCACCGGGGCTAGCGGGGCCCTCTGGGGCCAACGTCCTGACTTTC. The chain carries TRBV18 and TRBJ2-6, with 9 bases that match TRBD2. This CDR3 has 19 amino acids. The junction had 6 bases not matched to a gene; V was cut back by 0 bases and J by 0 bases. Germline CDR1 KGHSH, CDR2 LQKENI.

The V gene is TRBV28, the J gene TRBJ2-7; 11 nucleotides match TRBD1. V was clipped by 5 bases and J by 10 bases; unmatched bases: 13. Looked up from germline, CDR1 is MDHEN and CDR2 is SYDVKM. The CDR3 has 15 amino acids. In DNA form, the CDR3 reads TGTGCCAGCAGTCTTCCCGGACAGGGGGCCGCCGACCAGTACTTC. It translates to CASSLPGQGAADQYF.